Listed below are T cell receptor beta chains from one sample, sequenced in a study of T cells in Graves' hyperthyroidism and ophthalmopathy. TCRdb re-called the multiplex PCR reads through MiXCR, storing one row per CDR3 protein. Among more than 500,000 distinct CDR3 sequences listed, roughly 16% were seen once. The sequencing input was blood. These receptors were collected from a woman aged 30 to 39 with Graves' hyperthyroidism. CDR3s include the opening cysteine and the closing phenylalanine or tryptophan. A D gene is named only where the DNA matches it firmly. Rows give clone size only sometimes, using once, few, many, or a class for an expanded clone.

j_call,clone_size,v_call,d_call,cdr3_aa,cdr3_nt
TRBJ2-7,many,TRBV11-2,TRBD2,CASSLGGRVEQYF,TGTGCCAGCAGCTTGGGAGGGAGGGTCGAGCAGTACTTC
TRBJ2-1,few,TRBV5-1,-,CASSLETGTAGNEQFF,TGCGCCAGCAGCTTGGAGACCGGGACGGCCGGGAATGAGCAGTTCTTC
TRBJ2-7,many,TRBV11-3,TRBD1,CASSRGQVYEQYF,TGTGCCAGCTCCAGGGGGCAGGTCTACGAGCAGTACTTC
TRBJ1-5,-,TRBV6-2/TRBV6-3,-,CASSGRLTRPQHF,TGTGCCAGCAGTGGACGGTTGACTCGGCCCCAGCATTTT
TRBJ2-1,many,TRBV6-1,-,CASSFPTNSYNEQFF,TGTGCCAGCAGTTTCCCGACAAACTCCTACAATGAGCAGTTCTTC
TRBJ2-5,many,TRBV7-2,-,CASSLAGPQETQYF,TGTGCCAGCAGCTTAGCGGGCCCCCAAGAGACCCAGTACTTC
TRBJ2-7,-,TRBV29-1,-,CSVRGLDEQYF,TGCAGCGTGAGGGGTCTGGACGAGCAGTACTTC
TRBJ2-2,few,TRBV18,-,CASSPRMGHYTGELFF,TGTGCCAGCTCACCACGGATGGGACATTACACCGGGGAGCTGTTTTTT
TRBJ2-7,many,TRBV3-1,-,CASSRSGRSYEQYF,TGTGCCAGCAGCCGGAGCGGCCGCTCCTACGAGCAGTACTTC
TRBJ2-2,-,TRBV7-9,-,CASSFGQPNTGELFF,TGTGCCAGCAGCTTCGGGCAGCCGAACACCGGGGAGCTGTTTTTT
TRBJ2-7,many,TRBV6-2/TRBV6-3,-,CASSRLVYEQYF,TGTGCCAGCAGTCGACTGGTCTACGAGCAGTACTTC
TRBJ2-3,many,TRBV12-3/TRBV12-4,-,CASGESTDTQYF,TGTGCCAGCGGGGAAAGCACAGATACGCAGTATTTT
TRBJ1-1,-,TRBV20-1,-,CSAKRVLYTEAFF,TGCAGTGCTAAAAGGGTTTTGTATACTGAAGCTTTCTTT
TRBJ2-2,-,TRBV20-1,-,CSARRGGPGELFF,TGCAGTGCTCGCAGGGGGGGGCCCGGGGAGCTGTTTTTT
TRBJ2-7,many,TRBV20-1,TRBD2,CSANSGNYEQYF,TGCAGTGCCAACAGCGGGAACTACGAGCAGTACTTC
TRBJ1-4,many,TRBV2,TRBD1,CASSKGQGGAEKLFF,TGTGCCAGCAGTAAGGGACAGGGAGGGGCTGAAAAACTGTTTTTT
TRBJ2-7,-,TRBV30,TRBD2,CAWAPGLASYEQYF,TGTGCCTGGGCGCCGGGACTAGCGAGCTACGAGCAGTACTTC
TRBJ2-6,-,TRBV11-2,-,CASSLAVEANVLTF,TGTGCCAGCAGCTTAGCGGTTGAGGCCAACGTCCTGACTTTC
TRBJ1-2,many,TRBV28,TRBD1,CASSQRQGRYGYTF,TGTGCCAGCAGTCAAAGACAGGGGCGCTATGGCTACACCTTC
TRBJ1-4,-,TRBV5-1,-,CASRQGNEKLFF,TGCGCCAGCAGACAGGGAAATGAAAAACTGTTTTTT